A selection of T cell receptor beta chains follows, all from one sample in a study of blood T cell repertoires in COVID-19. Assay used: immunoSEQ multiplex PCR; TCRdb lists only in-frame clones, some missing. Of 32,000 or so clones in the sample, roughly 87% were seen once. The specimen was peripheral blood. Receptors originate from a man aged 45-65 years with active or convalescent COVID-19. Both conserved end residues are part of each CDR3. Fields, in order: J gene, V gene, CDR3 protein.

j_gene: TRBJ1-1
v_gene: TRBV3-1/TRBV3-2
CDR3aa: CASSLITRGANTLNGTEAFF

j_gene: TRBJ1-1
v_gene: TRBV5-1
CDR3aa: CASSLDVVRGTTEAFF

j_gene: TRBJ1-2
v_gene: TRBV7-9
CDR3aa: CASSFRDYGYTF

j_gene: TRBJ2-7
v_gene: TRBV2
CDR3aa: CASRRGLVPLEQYF

j_gene: TRBJ1-5
v_gene: TRBV11-2
CDR3aa: CASIQGGNQPQHF

j_gene: TRBJ2-5
v_gene: TRBV29-1
CDR3aa: CSVKEAQETQYF

j_gene: TRBJ2-7
v_gene: TRBV4-2
CDR3aa: CASSQEINSYEQYF

j_gene: TRBJ2-7
v_gene: TRBV29-1
CDR3aa: CSVDGIAGGPREQYF

j_gene: TRBJ1-6
v_gene: TRBV6-5
CDR3aa: CASSQQGDYSPLHF

j_gene: TRBJ2-1
v_gene: TRBV6-7
CDR3aa: CASSSKPRTSGIHNEQFF

j_gene: TRBJ1-4
v_gene: TRBV9
CDR3aa: CASSVGPGGINEKLFF

j_gene: TRBJ2-3
v_gene: TRBV18
CDR3aa: CASSPSAGDPDTQYF

j_gene: TRBJ2-2
v_gene: TRBV11-3
CDR3aa: CASSPGQGDGATGELFF

j_gene: TRBJ2-6
v_gene: TRBV7-8
CDR3aa: CASSPRTGEGSGANVLTF